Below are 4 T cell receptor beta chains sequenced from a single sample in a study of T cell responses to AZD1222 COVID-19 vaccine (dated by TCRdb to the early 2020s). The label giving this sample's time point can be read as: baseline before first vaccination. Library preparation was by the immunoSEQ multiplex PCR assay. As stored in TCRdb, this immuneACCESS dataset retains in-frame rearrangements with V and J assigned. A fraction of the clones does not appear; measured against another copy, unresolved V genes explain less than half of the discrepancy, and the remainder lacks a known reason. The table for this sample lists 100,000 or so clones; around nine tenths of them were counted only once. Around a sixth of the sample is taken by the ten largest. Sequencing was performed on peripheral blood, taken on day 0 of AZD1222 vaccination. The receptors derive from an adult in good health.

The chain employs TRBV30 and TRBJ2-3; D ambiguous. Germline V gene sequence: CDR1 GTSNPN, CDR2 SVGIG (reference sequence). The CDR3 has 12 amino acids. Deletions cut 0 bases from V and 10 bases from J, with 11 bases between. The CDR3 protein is CAWSVGLGSQYF. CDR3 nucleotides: TGTGCCTGGAGTGTAGGGCTGGGATCGCAGTATTTT.

CDR3 protein: CASTYGSGLAGGWTGELFF. DNA for the CDR3: TGTGCCAGCACCTATGGTTCCGGACTAGCGGGAGGATGGACCGGGGAGCTGTTTTTT. The rearrangement uses TRBV27 and TRBJ2-2; TRBD2 agrees at 14 bases. CDR1 is MNHEY and CDR2 is SMNVEV in the germline V gene (reference sequence). The CDR3 contains 19 residues. V lost 7 bases to trimming and J lost 5 bases; unmatched junction nucleotides: 15.

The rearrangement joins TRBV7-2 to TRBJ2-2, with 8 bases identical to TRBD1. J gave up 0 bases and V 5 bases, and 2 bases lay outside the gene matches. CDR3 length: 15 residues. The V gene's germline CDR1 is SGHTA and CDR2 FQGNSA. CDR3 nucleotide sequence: TGTGCCAGCAGCCGGGACAGGCCGAACACCGGGGAGCTGTTTTTT. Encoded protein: CASSRDRPNTGELFF.

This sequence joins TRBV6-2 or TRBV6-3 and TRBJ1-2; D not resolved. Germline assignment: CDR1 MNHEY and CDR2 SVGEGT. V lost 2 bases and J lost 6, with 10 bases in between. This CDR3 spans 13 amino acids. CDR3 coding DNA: TGTGCCAGCAGTTACGACGGGAGGGATGGCTACACCTTC. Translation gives CASSYDGRDGYTF.